This note documents a single T cell receptor (beta chain) sequence. V was shortened by 1 base and J by 4 bases, with 14 bases between the two germline ends. The CDR3 runs 15 residues. From germline, CDR1 is SGHTS and CDR2 YDEGEE. Participants, 18 to 89 years old, spanned under 30 US areas. Authors' methods: Nucleated cell counts were estimated from reference gene primer amplification. TCRdb keeps only in-frame clones here, not all; method: immunoSEQ multiplex PCR. V and J calls plus clone size are reproduced from that table; the DNA served to infer D and trimming. There are more than 400,000 clones in the sample; 90% occur only once, and under 0.7% lies in the top ten. The entry originates in a study of blood T cell repertoires in COVID-19. Overall study: Acute and convalescent COVID-19 specimens originated in the United States, Italy and Spain. PBMCs, B-cell-depleted T cells, or T cells provided the cDNA or gDNA that made up the material.

The rearrangement joins TRBV5-8 to TRBJ1-2, with D maybe TRBD1 (6 bases). This clonotype was sampled from a man younger than 30 who had recovered from COVID-19. The sequencing input was PBMCs or T cells enriched from blood (not recorded which). The CDR3 nucleotides are TGTGCCAGCAGCTTGTCCTATGGACAGCTCTATGGCTACACCTTC. Its translation: CASSLSYGQLYGYTF.